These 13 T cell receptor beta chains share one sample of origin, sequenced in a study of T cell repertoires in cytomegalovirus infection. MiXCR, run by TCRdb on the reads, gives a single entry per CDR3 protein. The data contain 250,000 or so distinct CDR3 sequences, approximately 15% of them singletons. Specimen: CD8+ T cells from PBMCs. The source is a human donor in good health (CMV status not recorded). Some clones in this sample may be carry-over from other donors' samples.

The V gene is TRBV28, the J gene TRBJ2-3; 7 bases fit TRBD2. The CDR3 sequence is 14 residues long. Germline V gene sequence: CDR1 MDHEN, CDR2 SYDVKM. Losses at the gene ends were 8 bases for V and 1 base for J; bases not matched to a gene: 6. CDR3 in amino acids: CASFDRGGTDTQYF. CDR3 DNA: TGTGCCAGCTTCGATCGGGGGGGCACAGATACGCAGTATTTT.

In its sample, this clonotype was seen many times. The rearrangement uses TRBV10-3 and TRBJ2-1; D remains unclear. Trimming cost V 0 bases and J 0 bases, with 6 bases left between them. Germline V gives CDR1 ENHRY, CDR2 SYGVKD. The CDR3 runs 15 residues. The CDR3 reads CAISESTSSYNEQFF. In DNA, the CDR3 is TGTGCCATCAGTGAGTCAACGAGCTCCTACAATGAGCAGTTCTTC.

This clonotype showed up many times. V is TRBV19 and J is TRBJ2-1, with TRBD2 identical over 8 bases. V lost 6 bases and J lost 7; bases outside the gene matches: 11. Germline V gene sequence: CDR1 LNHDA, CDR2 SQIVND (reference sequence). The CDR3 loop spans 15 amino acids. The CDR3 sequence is CASRELAAVGNEQFF. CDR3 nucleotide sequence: TGTGCCAGTAGAGAACTAGCGGCCGTAGGGAATGAGCAGTTCTTC. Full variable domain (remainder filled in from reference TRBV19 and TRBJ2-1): DGGITQSPKYLFRKEGQNVTLSCEQNLNHDAMYWYRQDPGQGLRLIYYSQIVNDFQKGDIAEGYSVSREKKESFPLTVTSAQKNPTAFYLCASRELAAVGNEQFFGPGTRLTVL.

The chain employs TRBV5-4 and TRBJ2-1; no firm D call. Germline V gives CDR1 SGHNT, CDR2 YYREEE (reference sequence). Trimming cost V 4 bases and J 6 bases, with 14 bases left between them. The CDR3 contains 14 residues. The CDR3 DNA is TGTGCCAGCAGCCCCGGAACAGCCCTCAATGAGCAGTTCTTC. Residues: CASSPGTALNEQFF.

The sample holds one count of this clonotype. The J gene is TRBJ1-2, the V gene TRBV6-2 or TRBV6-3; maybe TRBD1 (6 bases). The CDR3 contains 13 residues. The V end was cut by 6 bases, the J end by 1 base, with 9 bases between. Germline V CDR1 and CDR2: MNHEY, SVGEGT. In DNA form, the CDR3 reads TGTGCCAGCAGCCACAGGGTTAACTATGGCTACACCTTC. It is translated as CASSHRVNYGYTF.

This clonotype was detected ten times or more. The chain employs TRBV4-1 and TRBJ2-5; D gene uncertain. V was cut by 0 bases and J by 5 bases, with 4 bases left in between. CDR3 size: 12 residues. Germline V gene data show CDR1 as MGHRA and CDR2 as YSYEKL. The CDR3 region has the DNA TGCGCCAGCAGCCAAGATCTTGAGACCCAGTACTTC. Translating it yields CASSQDLETQYF.

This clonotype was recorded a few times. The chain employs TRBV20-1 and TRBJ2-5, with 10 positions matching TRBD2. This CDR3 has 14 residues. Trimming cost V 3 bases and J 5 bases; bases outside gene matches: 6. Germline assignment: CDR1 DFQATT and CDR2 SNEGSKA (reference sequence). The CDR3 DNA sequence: TGCAGTGCTAGGCTAGCGGGGGCCGGGGAGACCCAGTACTTC. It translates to CSARLAGAGETQYF.

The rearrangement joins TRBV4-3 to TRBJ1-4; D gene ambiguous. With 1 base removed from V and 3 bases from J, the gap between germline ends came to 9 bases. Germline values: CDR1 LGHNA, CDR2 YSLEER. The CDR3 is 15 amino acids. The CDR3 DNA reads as TGCGCCAGCAGCCAAGCCTTCCAGCCTAATGAAAAACTGTTTTTT. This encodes CASSQAFQPNEKLFF.

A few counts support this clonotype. CDR3 nucleotide sequence: TGTGCCAGCAGCTTACCGGAAAACTATGGCTACACCTTC. Translating gives CASSLPENYGYTF. The chain recombines TRBV7-2 with TRBJ1-2; D is undetermined. This CDR3 comprises 13 residues. With 2 bases removed from V and 2 bases from J, the gap between germline ends came to 6 bases. Germline lookup yields CDR1 SGHTA and CDR2 FQGNSA.

The CDR3: CASSFRYEQFF. The CDR3, as DNA: TGTGCCAGCAGTTTTCGGTACGAGCAGTTCTTC. The chain employs TRBV28 and TRBJ2-1; no clear D gene. Per germline, CDR1 MDHEN and CDR2 SYDVKM. The CDR3 extends over 11 amino acids. With 3 bases removed from V and 10 bases from J, the gap between germline ends came to 7 bases.

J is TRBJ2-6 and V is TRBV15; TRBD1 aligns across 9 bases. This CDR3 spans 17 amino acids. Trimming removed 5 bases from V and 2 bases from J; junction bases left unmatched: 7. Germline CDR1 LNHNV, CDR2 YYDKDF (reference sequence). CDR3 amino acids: CATSLGQGSAGANVLTF. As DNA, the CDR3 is TGTGCCACCAGCTTGGGACAGGGTTCCGCTGGGGCCAACGTCCTGACTTTC. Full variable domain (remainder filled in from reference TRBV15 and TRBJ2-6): DAMVIQNPRYQVTQFGKPVTLSCSQTLNHNVMYWYQQKSSQAPKLLFHYYDKDFNNEADTPDNFQSRRPNTSFCFLDIRSPGLGDTAMYLCATSLGQGSAGANVLTFGAGSRLTVL.

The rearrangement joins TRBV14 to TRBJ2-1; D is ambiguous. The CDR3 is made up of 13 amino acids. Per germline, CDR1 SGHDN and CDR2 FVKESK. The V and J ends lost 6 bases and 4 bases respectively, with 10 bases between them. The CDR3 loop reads CASSRIFYNEQFF. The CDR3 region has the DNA TGTGCCAGCAGTCGGATCTTTTACAATGAGCAGTTCTTC.

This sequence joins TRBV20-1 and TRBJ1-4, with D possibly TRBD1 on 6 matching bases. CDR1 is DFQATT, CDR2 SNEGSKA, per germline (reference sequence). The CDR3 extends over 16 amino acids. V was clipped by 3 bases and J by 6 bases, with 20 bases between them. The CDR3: CSASMFGNRVDEKLFF. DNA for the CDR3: TGCAGTGCTAGTATGTTTGGAAACAGGGTCGATGAAAAACTGTTTTTT.